These 10 T cell receptor beta chains were all obtained from the same sample, sequenced in a study of OX40 agonist ivuxolimab in advanced cancers. Method: immunoSEQ multiplex PCR; TCRdb's copy keeps in-frame clones and lacks some. The table includes around 35,000 clones, around 86% detected once. Sequencing used CD4+ or CD8+ T cells sorted from blood, obtained in a trial of the OX40 agonist ivuxolimab. Source of these receptors: an adult with an advanced solid tumor such as melanoma, head and neck, liver or kidney cancer.

V usage is TRBV28 and J usage is TRBJ2-5; perhaps TRBD2 as D (5 bases). V was pared by 5 bases and J by 7 bases, with 14 bases between. CDR1 is MDHEN, CDR2 SYDVKM, per germline. This CDR3 has 13 amino acids. The CDR3 region is CASSPVERGTQYF. The CDR3 DNA sequence: TGTGCCAGCAGTCCTGTTGAACGGGGGACCCAGTACTTC.

This clone was counted a single time. The V and J genes are TRBV7-2 and TRBJ2-1; no clear D. The CDR3 spans 13 residues. V was cut by 3 bases and J by 7 bases, with 10 bases left in between. Germline V CDR1 and CDR2: SGHTA, FQGNSA. The CDR3 here is CASSFGRKNEQFF. As DNA, the CDR3 is TGTGCCAGCAGCTTTGGTCGCAAAAATGAGCAGTTCTTC. Full variable domain (rest looked up from reference TRBV7-2 and TRBJ2-1): GAGVSQSPSNKVTEKGKDVELRCDPISGHTALYWYRQSLGQGLEFLIYFQGNSAPDKSGLPSDRFSAERTGGSVSTLTIQRTQQEDSAVYLCASSFGRKNEQFFGPGTRLTVL.

J is TRBJ1-2 and V is TRBV2; tentative D call: TRBD1 (5 bases). Germline V lookup: CDR1 SNHLY, CDR2 FYNNEI. Trimming took 0 bases from V and 4 from J, leaving 12 bases between them. This CDR3 has 15 residues. The CDR3 protein is CASSEAAGTAYGYTF. In nucleotides, the CDR3 is TGTGCCAGCAGTGAAGCCGCCGGGACGGCCTATGGCTACACCTTC.

The V gene is TRBV5-1, the J gene TRBJ1-5; D unclear. Trimming pared 0 bases from V and 5 bases from J, leaving 12 bases between. CDR1 and CDR2 (germline): SGHRS, YFSETQ. CDR3 length: 15 residues. DNA for the CDR3: TGCGCCAGCAGCTTGGACGGGAATTTCGATCAGCCCCAGCATTTT. Its protein is CASSLDGNFDQPQHF. The full variable domain, in which reference TRBV5-1 and TRBJ1-5 provide the parts outside the CDR3, is KAGVTQTPRYLIKTRGQQVTLSCSPISGHRSVSWYQQTPGQGLQFLFEYFSETQRNKGNFPGRFSGRQFSNSRSEMNVSTLELGDSALYLCASSLDGNFDQPQHFGDGTRLSIL.

This chain links TRBV7-2 with TRBJ2-5, with TRBD2 matching over 9 bases. V dropped 5 bases and J dropped 9; count of bases not matched to a gene: 16. The CDR3 is 16 amino acids. Germline V gene lookup returns CDR1 SGHTA and CDR2 FQGNSA. CDR3 DNA sequence: TGTGCCAGCAGCCGTACTACGGCGGGGGGGCCTGGGCCCCAGTACTTC. As protein: CASSRTTAGGPGPQYF.

V and J are TRBV5-1 and TRBJ2-7; D perhaps matches TRBD1 (6 bases). The CDR3 loop spans 15 amino acids. Germline V gives CDR1 SGHRS, CDR2 YFSETQ. Trimming removed 4 bases from V and 6 bases from J, with 20 bases in between. The CDR3 region has the DNA TGCGCCAGCAGCGGGTGGGACACGGTACCCTCCGAGCAGTACTTC. Its protein is CASSGWDTVPSEQYF.

V usage is TRBV28 and J usage is TRBJ2-1; possible D gene TRBD1, 6 bases. The CDR3 consists of 15 residues. V dropped 2 bases and J dropped 9 bases, with 17 bases sitting between them. The germline V gene encodes CDR1 MDHEN and CDR2 SYDVKM. The CDR3 DNA reads TGTGCCAGCAGTTTACAGGCAGGGGTCGGCCCTGAGCAGTTCTTC. It encodes CASSLQAGVGPEQFF.

The sample holds one count of this clone. The gene calls are TRBV19 and TRBJ2-2, with 13 bases identical to TRBD2. V trimming: 1 base; J trimming: 0 bases; junction bases outside the gene matches: 5. The CDR3 is made up of 19 amino acids. The germline V gene has CDR1 LNHDA and CDR2 SQIVND (reference sequence). Here the CDR3 reads CASSIVAGLAGPNTGELFF. The CDR3 DNA sequence: TGTGCCAGTAGTATAGTCGCGGGACTAGCGGGGCCGAACACCGGGGAGCTGTTTTTT.

The rearrangement uses TRBV7-2 and TRBJ1-1, with D possibly being TRBD1 (5 bases). Germline V gene sequence: CDR1 SGHTA, CDR2 FQGNSA. The CDR3 totals 15 residues. V was trimmed by 5 bases and J by 4 bases, leaving 17 bases between them. CDR3: CASSPGARRTTEAFF. The CDR3 bases are TGTGCCAGCAGCCCCGGGGCTAGAAGGACCACTGAAGCTTTCTTT.

The chain combines TRBV21-1 with TRBJ1-2; the table's D call, TRBD1, has no DNA check behind it. TRBV21-1 is a listed pseudogene. The CDR3 length is 14 residues. The CDR3 here is CASSKGSGSHGYTF. In nucleotides, the CDR3 is TGTGCCAGCAGCAAAGGTTCAGGGTCGCATGGCTACACCTTC.